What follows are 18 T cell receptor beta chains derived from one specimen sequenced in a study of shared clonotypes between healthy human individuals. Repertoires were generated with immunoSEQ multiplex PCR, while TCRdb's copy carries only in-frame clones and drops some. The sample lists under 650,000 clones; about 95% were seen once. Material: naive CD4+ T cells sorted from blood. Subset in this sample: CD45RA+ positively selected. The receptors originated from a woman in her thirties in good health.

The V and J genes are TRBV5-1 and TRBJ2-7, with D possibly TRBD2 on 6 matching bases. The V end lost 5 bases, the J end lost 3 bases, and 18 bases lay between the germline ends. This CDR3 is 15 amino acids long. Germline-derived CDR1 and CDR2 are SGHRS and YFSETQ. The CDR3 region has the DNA TGCGCCAGCAGTTCAGCCGGGACTCCTCTCTACGAGCAGTACTTC. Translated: CASSSAGTPLYEQYF. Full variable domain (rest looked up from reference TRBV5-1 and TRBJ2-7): KAGVTQTPRYLIKTRGQQVTLSCSPISGHRSVSWYQQTPGQGLQFLFEYFSETQRNKGNFPGRFSGRQFSNSRSEMNVSTLELGDSALYLCASSSAGTPLYEQYFGPGTRLTVT.

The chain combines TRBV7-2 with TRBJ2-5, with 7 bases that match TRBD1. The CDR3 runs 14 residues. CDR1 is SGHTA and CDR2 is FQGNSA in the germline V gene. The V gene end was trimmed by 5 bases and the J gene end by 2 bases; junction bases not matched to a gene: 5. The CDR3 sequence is CASSLQTGQETQYF. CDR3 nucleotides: TGTGCCAGCAGCCTCCAGACAGGGCAAGAGACCCAGTACTTC.

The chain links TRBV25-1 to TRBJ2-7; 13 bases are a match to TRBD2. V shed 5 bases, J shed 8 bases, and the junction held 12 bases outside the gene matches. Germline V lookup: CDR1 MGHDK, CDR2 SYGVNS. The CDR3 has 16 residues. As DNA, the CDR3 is TGTGCCAGCAGTCTCCTTGGACTAGCGGGAGAGATGAAGCAGTACTTC. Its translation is CASSLLGLAGEMKQYF.

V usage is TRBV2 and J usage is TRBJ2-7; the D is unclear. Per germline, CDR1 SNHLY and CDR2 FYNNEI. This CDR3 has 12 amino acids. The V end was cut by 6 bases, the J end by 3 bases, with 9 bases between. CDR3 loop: CASRGKGYEQYF. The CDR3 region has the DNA TGTGCCAGCAGAGGGAAGGGCTACGAGCAGTACTTC.

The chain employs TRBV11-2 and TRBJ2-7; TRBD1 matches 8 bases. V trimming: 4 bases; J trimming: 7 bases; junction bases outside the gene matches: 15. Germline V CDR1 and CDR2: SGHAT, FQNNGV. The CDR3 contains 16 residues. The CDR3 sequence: CASSSLSGTGLREQYF. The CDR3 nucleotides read TGTGCCAGCAGCTCCCTCTCCGGGACAGGATTGAGGGAGCAGTACTTC.

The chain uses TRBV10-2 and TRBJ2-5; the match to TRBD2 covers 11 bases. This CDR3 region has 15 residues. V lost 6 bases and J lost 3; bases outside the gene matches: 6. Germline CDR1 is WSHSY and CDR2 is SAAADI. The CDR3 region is CASRDQGLAEETQYF. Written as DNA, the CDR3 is TGCGCCAGCAGAGACCAGGGACTAGCGGAAGAGACCCAGTACTTC.

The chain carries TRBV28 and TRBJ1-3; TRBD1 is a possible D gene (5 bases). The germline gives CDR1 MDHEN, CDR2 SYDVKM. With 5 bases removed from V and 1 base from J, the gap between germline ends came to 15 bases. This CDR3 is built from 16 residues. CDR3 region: CASSPSGTASGNTIYF. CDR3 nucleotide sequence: TGTGCCAGCAGTCCATCTGGGACGGCTTCTGGAAACACCATATATTTT.

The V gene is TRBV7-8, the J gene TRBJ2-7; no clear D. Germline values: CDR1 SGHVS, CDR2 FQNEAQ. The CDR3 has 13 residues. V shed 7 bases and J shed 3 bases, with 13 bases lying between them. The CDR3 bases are TGTGCCAGCACCAAAGAGTGGGGCTACGAGCAGTACTTC. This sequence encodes CASTKEWGYEQYF.

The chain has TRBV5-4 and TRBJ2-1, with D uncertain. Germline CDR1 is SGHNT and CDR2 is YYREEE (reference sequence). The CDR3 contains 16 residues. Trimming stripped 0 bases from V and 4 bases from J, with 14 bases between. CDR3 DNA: TGTGCCAGCAGCTTGGCCTTGGCAGGACCGTACAATGAGCAGTTCTTC. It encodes CASSLALAGPYNEQFF.

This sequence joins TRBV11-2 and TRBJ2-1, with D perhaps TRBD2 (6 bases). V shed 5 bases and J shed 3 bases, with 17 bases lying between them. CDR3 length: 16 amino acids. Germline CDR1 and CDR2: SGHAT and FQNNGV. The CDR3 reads CASSPPGSGDYNEQFF. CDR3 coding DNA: TGTGCCAGCAGCCCACCTGGTAGCGGAGACTACAATGAGCAGTTCTTC. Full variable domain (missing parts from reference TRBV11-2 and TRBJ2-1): EAGVAQSPRYKIIEKRQSVAFWCNPISGHATLYWYQQILGQGPKLLIQFQNNGVVDDSQLPKDRFSAERLKGVDSTLKIQPAKLEDSAVYLCASSPPGSGDYNEQFFGPGTRLTVL.

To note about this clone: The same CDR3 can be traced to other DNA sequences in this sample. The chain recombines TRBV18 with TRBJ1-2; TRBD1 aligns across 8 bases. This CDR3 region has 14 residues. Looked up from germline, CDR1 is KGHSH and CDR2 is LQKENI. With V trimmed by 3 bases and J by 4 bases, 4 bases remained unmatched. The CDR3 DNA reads TGTGCCAGCTCACCGGACAGGGTCGGCTATGGCTACACCTTC. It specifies CASSPDRVGYGYTF.

CDR3 nucleotide sequence: TGTGCCAGCAGCTTCGCCTTAACCACCGGGGAGCTGTTTTTT. This gives the protein CASSFALTTGELFF. The rearrangement uses TRBV11-3 and TRBJ2-2; D gene unclear. CDR3 length equals 14 residues. Trimming removed 3 bases from V and 4 bases from J, with 9 bases in between. The germline CDR1 and CDR2 sequences are SGHNT and YENEEA.

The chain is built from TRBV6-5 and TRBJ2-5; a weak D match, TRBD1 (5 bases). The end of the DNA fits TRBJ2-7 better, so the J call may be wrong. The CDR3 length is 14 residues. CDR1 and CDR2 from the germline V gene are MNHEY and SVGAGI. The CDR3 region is CASSYSRQNFEQYF. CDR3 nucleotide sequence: TGTGCCAGCAGTTACTCGAGACAGAACTTCGAGCAGTACTTC.

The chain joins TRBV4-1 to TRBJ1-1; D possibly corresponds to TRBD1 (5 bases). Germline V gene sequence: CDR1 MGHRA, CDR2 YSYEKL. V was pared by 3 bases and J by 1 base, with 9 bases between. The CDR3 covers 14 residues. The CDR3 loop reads CASSHTGANTEAFF. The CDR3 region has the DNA TGCGCCAGCAGCCACACCGGGGCGAACACTGAAGCTTTCTTT.

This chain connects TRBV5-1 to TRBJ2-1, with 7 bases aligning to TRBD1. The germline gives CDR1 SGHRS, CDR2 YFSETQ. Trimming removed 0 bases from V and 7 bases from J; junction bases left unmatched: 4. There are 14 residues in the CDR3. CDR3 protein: CASSLEGARNEQFF. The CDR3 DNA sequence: TGCGCCAGCAGCTTGGAGGGGGCGCGTAATGAGCAGTTCTTC.

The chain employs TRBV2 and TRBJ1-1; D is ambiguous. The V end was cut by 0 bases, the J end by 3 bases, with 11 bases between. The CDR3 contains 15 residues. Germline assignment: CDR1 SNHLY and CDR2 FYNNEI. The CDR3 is CASSEAGSLYTEAFF. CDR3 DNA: TGTGCCAGCAGTGAAGCGGGCAGCCTCTACACTGAAGCTTTCTTT.

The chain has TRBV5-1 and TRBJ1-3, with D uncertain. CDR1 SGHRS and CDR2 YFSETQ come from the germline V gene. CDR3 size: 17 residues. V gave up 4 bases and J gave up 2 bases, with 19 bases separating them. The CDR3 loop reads CASSESDRTATGNTIYF. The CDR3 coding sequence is TGCGCCAGCAGCGAATCGGACCGGACGGCTACTGGAAACACCATATATTTT. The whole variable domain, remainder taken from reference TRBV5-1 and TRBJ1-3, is KAGVTQTPRYLIKTRGQQVTLSCSPISGHRSVSWYQQTPGQGLQFLFEYFSETQRNKGNFPGRFSGRQFSNSRSEMNVSTLELGDSALYLCASSESDRTATGNTIYFGEGSWLTVV.

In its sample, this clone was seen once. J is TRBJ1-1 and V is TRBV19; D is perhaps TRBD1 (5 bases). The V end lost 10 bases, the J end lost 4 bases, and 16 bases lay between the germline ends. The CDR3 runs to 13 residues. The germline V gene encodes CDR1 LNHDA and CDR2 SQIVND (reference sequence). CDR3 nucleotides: TGTGCCATTGCCGGGACCCGGGGCACTGAAGCTTTCTTT. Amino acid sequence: CAIAGTRGTEAFF.